The 30 T cell receptor beta chains reported below all come from one sample, sequenced in a study of shared T cell receptors in the human thymus. Some clones are missing from TCRdb's copy, which holds only in-frame ones; the method was immunoSEQ multiplex PCR. The sample records hundreds of thousands of clones, about 87% being singletons. The sample was also linked to a second study, of human thymus T cells.

The sequenced material came from thymocytes. All receptors come from a boy in the first two years of life with a congenital heart defect.

The V gene is TRBV7-2, the J gene TRBJ1-1, with D unclear. The germline CDR1 and CDR2 sequences are SGHTA and FQGNSA. The CDR3 extends over 17 amino acids. V lost 5 bases, J lost 4 bases, and 23 bases lay in between. The CDR3 region is CASSIDSQNGHGTEAFF. CDR3 sequence (DNA): TGTGCCAGCAGCATCGACTCACAAAACGGCCACGGCACTGAAGCTTTCTTT.

This sequence joins TRBV28 and TRBJ1-4; no definite D call. The CDR3 spans 15 residues. Germline assignment: CDR1 MDHEN and CDR2 SYDVKM. The V end was cut by 6 bases, the J end by 0 bases, with 11 bases between. The CDR3 region has the DNA TGTGCCAGCAGAGCTAACAGAGCAACTAATGAAAAACTGTTTTTT. This sequence encodes CASRANRATNEKLFF.

The rearrangement uses TRBV7-9 and TRBJ2-2; D not resolved. CDR3 length: 15 amino acids. The V gene's germline CDR1 is SEHNR and CDR2 FQNEAQ (reference sequence). V was pared by 4 bases and J by 3 bases, with 12 bases between. The CDR3 sequence is CASSSRNNYTGELFF. The CDR3 DNA sequence: TGTGCCAGCAGCTCCCGTAATAACTACACCGGGGAGCTGTTTTTT.

The chain uses TRBV25-1 and TRBJ2-4; 11 nucleotides agree with TRBD1. The junction had 13 bases not matched to a gene; V was cut back by 6 bases and J by 9 bases. The CDR3 spans 16 residues. Germline CDR1 and CDR2: MGHDK and SYGVNS. The CDR3 is CASRGLAGTGGVIQYF. In DNA, the CDR3 is TGTGCCAGCAGGGGCCTAGCCGGGACAGGGGGTGTCATTCAGTACTTC.

V usage is TRBV25-1 and J usage is TRBJ2-3; D perhaps matches TRBD2 (5 bases). Trimming took off 3 bases at V and 3 bases at J, with 7 bases between the two ends. There are 13 residues in the CDR3. Germline V CDR1 and CDR2: MGHDK, SYGVNS. CDR3 amino acids: CASSDRRTDTQYF. The CDR3 DNA is TGTGCCAGCAGTGACAGGAGGACAGATACGCAGTATTTT.

This chain joins TRBV25-1 and TRBJ2-2, with D uncertain. The CDR3 covers 15 residues. Germline assignment: CDR1 MGHDK and CDR2 SYGVNS. V was trimmed by 2 bases and J by 8 bases, leaving 15 bases between them. CDR3 loop: CASSEDTPPGGELFF. The CDR3 DNA sequence: TGTGCCAGCAGTGAAGACACACCCCCAGGAGGGGAGCTGTTTTTT.

The V and J genes are TRBV10-2 and TRBJ1-3; TRBD1 aligns across 8 bases. The ends lost 8 bases at V and 0 bases at J; junction bases unmatched: 12. This CDR3 spans 17 amino acids. From germline, CDR1 is WSHSY and CDR2 SAAADI. The CDR3 loop is CASGRQGLPHSGNTIYF. CDR3 nucleotides: TGCGCCAGCGGACGACAGGGGCTCCCTCACTCTGGAAACACCATATATTTT.

The CDR3 nucleotides are TGTGCCAGCAGCTTAGTGGGGACAGGGTCGAACACCGGGGAGCTGTTTTTT. Translation gives CASSLVGTGSNTGELFF. The chain employs TRBV7-6 and TRBJ2-2; 9 nucleotides align to TRBD1. CDR1 is SGHVS and CDR2 is FNYEAQ in the germline V gene. This CDR3 spans 17 amino acids. V dropped 1 base and J dropped 0; count of bases not matched to a gene: 3.

The chain joins TRBV28 to TRBJ2-3, with D unclear. Trimming shortened V by 5 bases and J by 4 bases, and 22 bases separated the two germline ends. Looked up from germline, CDR1 is MDHEN and CDR2 is SYDVKM. CDR3 length equals 17 residues. The CDR3 loop is CASSPPGQRLPPDTQYF. In nucleotides, the CDR3 is TGTGCCAGCAGTCCACCGGGTCAACGACTTCCCCCAGATACGCAGTATTTT.

The chain recombines TRBV6-1 with TRBJ2-7; D may be TRBD2 (5 bases). The CDR3 spans 13 residues. CDR1 is MNHNS and CDR2 is SASEGT in the germline V gene. The germline V and J ends were trimmed by 3 bases and 8 bases, with 14 bases remaining between them. The CDR3 coding sequence is TGTGCCAGCAGTGATCAGAGGGTCCGTAAGCAGTACTTC. Its protein product is CASSDQRVRKQYF.

The V and J genes are TRBV7-2 and TRBJ1-1, with no clear D. Germline V lookup: CDR1 SGHTA, CDR2 FQGNSA. The CDR3 has 15 amino acids. Trimming left V 5 bases short and J 0 bases short, with 13 bases between. CDR3 loop: CASSAWWAMNTEAFF. The CDR3 DNA reads TGTGCCAGCAGCGCCTGGTGGGCCATGAACACTGAAGCTTTCTTT.

The chain links TRBV5-1 to TRBJ1-1, with 8 bases lining up with TRBD1. The CDR3 runs 12 residues. The V segment lost 9 bases and the J segment 8 bases; nucleotides outside the gene matches: 9. Germline values: CDR1 SGHRS, CDR2 YFSETQ. CDR3 in amino acids: CATPSGDREAFF. In nucleotides, the CDR3 is TGCGCCACCCCTTCGGGGGACAGGGAAGCTTTCTTT.

The J gene is TRBJ2-1, the V gene TRBV29-1; 13 bases align to TRBD2. CDR3 length equals 15 residues. V lost 3 bases and J lost 8; bases outside the gene matches: 7. Germline CDR1 SQVTM, CDR2 ANQGSEA. CDR3 loop: CSVETGTSGTHEQFF. In DNA, the CDR3 is TGCAGCGTTGAGACCGGGACTAGCGGGACCCATGAGCAGTTCTTC.

The chain has TRBV5-8 and TRBJ2-5, with 14 bases identical to TRBD2. This CDR3 is 17 amino acids long. The germline V gene encodes CDR1 SGHTS and CDR2 YDEGEE. The trim removed 3 bases at V and 7 bases at J, leaving 11 bases unmatched. CDR3 sequence: CASSYGTSGGHAPTQYF. DNA of the CDR3: TGTGCCAGCAGCTATGGGACTAGCGGGGGCCATGCCCCGACCCAGTACTTC.

The CDR3 coding sequence is TGTGCCAGCAGCGGAAAGGACAGTTCCTACGAGCAGTACTTC. Protein product: CASSGKDSSYEQYF. The chain combines TRBV5-6 with TRBJ2-7; a possible D gene is TRBD1 (6 bases). Trimming pared 4 bases from V and 1 base from J, leaving 12 bases between. This CDR3 has 14 residues. Germline values: CDR1 SGHDT, CDR2 YYEEEE.

This clone has just a few counts. The V and J genes are TRBV28 and TRBJ1-2, with D unresolved. This CDR3 has 19 amino acids. Looked up from germline, CDR1 is MDHEN and CDR2 is SYDVKM. V gave up 5 bases and J gave up 0 bases, with 25 bases separating them. CDR3 sequence (DNA): TGTGCCAGCAGTCCCGACAAACCAAACTTAACAATTACTAACTATGGCTACACCTTC. Its protein is CASSPDKPNLTITNYGYTF.

DNA for the CDR3: TGTGCCAGCAGCTTAAGTGCCGGGACAGGGGGAGCGAACACCGGGGAGCTGTTTTTT. Translation: CASSLSAGTGGANTGELFF. This chain connects TRBV7-3 to TRBJ2-2, with TRBD1 identical over 11 bases. The CDR3 sequence is 19 residues long. The V segment lost 1 base and the J segment 0 bases; nucleotides outside the gene matches: 7. Per the germline V gene, CDR1 is SGHTA and CDR2 is FQGTGA.

The rearrangement joins TRBV5-4 to TRBJ1-2; 12 bases are a match to TRBD1. The CDR3 covers 15 residues. V shed 4 bases, J shed 6 bases, and the junction held 7 bases outside the gene matches. Germline V lookup: CDR1 SGHNT, CDR2 YYREEE (reference sequence). CDR3 sequence (DNA): TGTGCCAGCAGCCAGGGACAGGGGGCTTCCGATGGCTACACCTTC. Translating gives CASSQGQGASDGYTF.

V is TRBV6-1 and J is TRBJ2-1; D may be TRBD2 (5 bases). The CDR3 loop spans 16 amino acids. V was clipped by 2 bases and J by 0 bases, with 11 bases between them. Germline V gene lookup returns CDR1 MNHNS and CDR2 SASEGT. The CDR3 spells CASSERGGSSYNEQFF. In DNA, the CDR3 is TGTGCCAGCAGTGAACGGGGTGGGAGCTCCTACAATGAGCAGTTCTTC.

CDR3 bases: TGTGCCAGCAGTGAAAATCCACTGGGGGGTCAGCCCCAGCATTTT. It is translated as CASSENPLGGQPQHF. The chain has TRBV6-1 and TRBJ1-5; a possible D gene is TRBD1 (5 bases). Deletions cut 2 bases from V and 6 bases from J, with 14 bases between. The germline CDR1 and CDR2 sequences are MNHNS and SASEGT. This CDR3 comprises 15 residues.

The genes are TRBV4-3 and TRBJ1-3, with 7 bases lining up with TRBD1. Losses at the gene ends were 3 bases for V and 1 base for J; bases not matched to a gene: 3. Per germline, CDR1 LGHNA and CDR2 YSLEER. This CDR3 region has 15 residues. CDR3 region: CASSQATGSGNTIYF. The CDR3 bases are TGCGCCAGCAGCCAGGCGACAGGGTCTGGAAACACCATATATTTT.

The J gene is TRBJ1-1, the V gene TRBV11-3; D might be TRBD1 (5 bases). The CDR3 is made up of 14 amino acids. V was pared by 4 bases and J by 2 bases, with 11 bases between. The V gene's germline CDR1 is SGHNT and CDR2 YENEEA. CDR3 DNA sequence: TGTGCCAGCAGCTCTAGCGGACAAAACACTGAAGCTTTCTTT. Translating it yields CASSSSGQNTEAFF.

The genes are TRBV4-1 and TRBJ2-5, with D tentatively TRBD1 (7 bases). TRBJ2-7 explains the end of the DNA better; the J call may be wrong. Germline values: CDR1 MGHRA, CDR2 YSYEKL. The CDR3 is 20 amino acids. The chain's CDR3 is CASSLLVRAGGNRGHYEQYF. CDR3 DNA sequence: TGCGCCAGCAGCCTCTTGGTTAGGGCAGGGGGGAATAGGGGTCACTACGAGCAGTACTTC.

V gene TRBV10-3 combines with J gene TRBJ1-4, with 8 bases identical to TRBD1. Germline V CDR1 and CDR2: ENHRY, SYGVKD. The CDR3 sequence is 18 residues long. With V trimmed by 0 bases and J by 5 bases, 11 bases remained unmatched. The CDR3 bases are TGTGCCATCAGTGAGTCGAAAAAGGGGACAGGAAGAAATGAAAAACTGTTTTTT. Its protein product is CAISESKKGTGRNEKLFF.

The CDR3 DNA follows: TGTGCCTGGGACAGGGGCTCTGGAAACACCATATATTTT. It codes for CAWDRGSGNTIYF. The rearrangement uses TRBV30 and TRBJ1-3; 8 bases map to TRBD1. Germline values: CDR1 GTSNPN, CDR2 SVGIG (reference sequence). This CDR3 comprises 13 residues. V shed 5 bases, J shed 0 bases, and the junction held 0 bases outside the gene matches.

CDR3 sequence (DNA): TGTGCCAGCAGCGTAGGACGACATCCCTACGAGCAGTACTTC. Its translation: CASSVGRHPYEQYF. The chain joins TRBV9 to TRBJ2-7; D is unclear. V lost 0 bases and J 2 bases, leaving 9 bases between the germline ends. This CDR3 is 14 amino acids long. The germline CDR1 and CDR2 sequences are SGDLS and YYNGEE.

This clone occurred once. The chain joins TRBV4-1 to TRBJ1-2, with 8 bases that match TRBD1. The CDR3 is 15 amino acids. V lost 0 bases to trimming and J lost 7 bases; unmatched junction nucleotides: 7. CDR1 and CDR2 from the germline V gene are MGHRA and YSYEKL. The CDR3 region is CASSQDMTGVSGYTF. The CDR3 DNA sequence: TGCGCCAGCAGCCAAGATATGACAGGGGTTTCTGGCTACACCTTC.

Regarding this clone: Other nucleotide sequences in the sample specify the same CDR3. DNA of the CDR3: TGTGCCAGCAGTTTAAGGAGCTCCTACGAGCAGTACTTC. This gives the protein CASSLRSSYEQYF. The chain employs TRBV28 and TRBJ2-7; D gene uncertain. This CDR3 contains 13 residues. Germline CDR1 reads MDHEN; CDR2 reads SYDVKM. The germline V and J ends were trimmed by 2 bases and 0 bases, with 5 bases remaining between them.

V is TRBV9 and J is TRBJ2-2, with D unresolved. Trimming removed 3 bases from V and 4 bases from J, with 13 bases in between. Germline CDR1 and CDR2: SGDLS and YYNGEE. The CDR3 totals 15 residues. CDR3 residues: CASSGRYNGTGELFF. The CDR3 nucleotides read TGTGCCAGCAGCGGCCGCTATAACGGCACCGGGGAGCTGTTTTTT.

The chain joins TRBV7-2 to TRBJ2-7, with a tentative D call TRBD2 (6 bases). The germline gives CDR1 SGHTA, CDR2 FQGNSA. The length of the CDR3 is 17 residues. V lost 5 bases, J lost 3 bases, and 23 bases lay in between. CDR3 region: CASSKVMGREVCYEQYF. The CDR3, as DNA: TGTGCCAGCAGCAAGGTGATGGGCAGGGAGGTTTGCTACGAGCAGTACTTC.